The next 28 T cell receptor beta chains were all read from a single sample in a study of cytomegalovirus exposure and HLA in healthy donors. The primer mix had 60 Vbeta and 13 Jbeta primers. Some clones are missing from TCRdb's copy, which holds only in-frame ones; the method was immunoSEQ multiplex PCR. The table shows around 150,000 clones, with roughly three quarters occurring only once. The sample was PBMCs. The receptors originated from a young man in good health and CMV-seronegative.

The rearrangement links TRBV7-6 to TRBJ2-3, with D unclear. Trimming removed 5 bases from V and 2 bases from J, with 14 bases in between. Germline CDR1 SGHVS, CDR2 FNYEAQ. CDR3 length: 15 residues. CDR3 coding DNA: TGTGCCAGCAGCGGTGGATATGGGCACACAGATACGCAGTATTTT. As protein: CASSGGYGHTDTQYF.

This CDR3 reads CASTGYSNQPQHF. In DNA form, the CDR3 reads TGTGCCAGCACGGGTTATAGCAATCAGCCCCAGCATTTT. The gene calls are TRBV6-1 and TRBJ1-5; D gene uncertain. The CDR3 is 13 residues long. Trimming removed 7 bases from V and 0 bases from J, with 7 bases in between. CDR1 and CDR2 from the germline V gene are MNHNS and SASEGT.

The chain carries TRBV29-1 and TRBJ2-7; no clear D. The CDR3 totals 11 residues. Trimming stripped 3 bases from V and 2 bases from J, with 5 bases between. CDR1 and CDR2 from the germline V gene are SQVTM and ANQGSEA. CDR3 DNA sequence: TGCAGCGTTGACAGTCCCTACGAGCAGTACTTC. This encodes CSVDSPYEQYF.

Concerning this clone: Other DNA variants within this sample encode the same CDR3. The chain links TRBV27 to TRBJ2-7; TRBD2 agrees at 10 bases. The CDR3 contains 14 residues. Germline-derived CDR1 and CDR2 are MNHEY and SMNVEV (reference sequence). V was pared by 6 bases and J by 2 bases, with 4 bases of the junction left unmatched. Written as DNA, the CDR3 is TGTGCCAGCAGCCAGCGGGGGGGACCCTACGAGCAGTACTTC. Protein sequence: CASSQRGGPYEQYF.

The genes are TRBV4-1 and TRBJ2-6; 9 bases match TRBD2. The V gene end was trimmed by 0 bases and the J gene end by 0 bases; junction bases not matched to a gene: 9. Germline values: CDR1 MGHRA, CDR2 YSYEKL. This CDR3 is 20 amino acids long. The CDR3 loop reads CASSQDPSGTYISGANVLTF. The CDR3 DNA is TGCGCCAGCAGCCAAGATCCTAGCGGGACTTATATCTCTGGGGCCAACGTCCTGACTTTC.

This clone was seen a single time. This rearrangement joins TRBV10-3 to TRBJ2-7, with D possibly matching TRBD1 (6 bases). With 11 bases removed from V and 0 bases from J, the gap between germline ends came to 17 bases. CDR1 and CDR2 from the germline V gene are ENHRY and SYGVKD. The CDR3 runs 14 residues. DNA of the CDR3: TGTGCCGCCCGCCGTCAGGGGAGCTCCTACGAGCAGTACTTC. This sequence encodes CAARRQGSSYEQYF.

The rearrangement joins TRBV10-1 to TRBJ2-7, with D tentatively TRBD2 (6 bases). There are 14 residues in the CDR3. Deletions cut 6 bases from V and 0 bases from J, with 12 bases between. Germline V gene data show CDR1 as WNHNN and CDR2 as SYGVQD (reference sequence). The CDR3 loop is CASSNRGSSYEQYF. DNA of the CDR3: TGCGCCAGCAGCAATCGGGGGAGCTCCTACGAGCAGTACTTC.

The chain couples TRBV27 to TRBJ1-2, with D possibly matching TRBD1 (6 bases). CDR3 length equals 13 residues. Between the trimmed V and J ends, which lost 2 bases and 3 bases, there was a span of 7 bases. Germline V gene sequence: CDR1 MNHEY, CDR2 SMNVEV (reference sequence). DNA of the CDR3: TGTGCCAGCAGTTTACAGGGGTACTATGGCTACACCTTC. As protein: CASSLQGYYGYTF.

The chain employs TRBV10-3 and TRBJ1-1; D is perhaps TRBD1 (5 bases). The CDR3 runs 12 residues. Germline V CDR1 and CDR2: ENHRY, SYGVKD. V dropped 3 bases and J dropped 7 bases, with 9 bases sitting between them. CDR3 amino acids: CAISEGRGEAFF. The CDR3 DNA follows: TGTGCCATCAGTGAAGGGAGGGGTGAAGCTTTCTTT.

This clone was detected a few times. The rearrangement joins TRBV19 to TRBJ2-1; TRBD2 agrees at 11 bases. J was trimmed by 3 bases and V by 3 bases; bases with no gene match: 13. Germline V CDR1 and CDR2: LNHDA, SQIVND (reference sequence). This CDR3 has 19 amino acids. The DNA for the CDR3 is TGTGCCAGTAGTATCTCCGTGGGACTAGCGGTTACCAACTACAATGAGCAGTTCTTC. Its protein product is CASSISVGLAVTNYNEQFF.

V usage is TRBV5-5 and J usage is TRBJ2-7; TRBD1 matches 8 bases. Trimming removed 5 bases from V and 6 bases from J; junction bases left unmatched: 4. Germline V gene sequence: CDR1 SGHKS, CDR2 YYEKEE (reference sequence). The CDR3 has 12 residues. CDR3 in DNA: TGTGCCAGCAGTTCTACAGGGGGCGAGCAGTACTTC. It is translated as CASSSTGGEQYF.

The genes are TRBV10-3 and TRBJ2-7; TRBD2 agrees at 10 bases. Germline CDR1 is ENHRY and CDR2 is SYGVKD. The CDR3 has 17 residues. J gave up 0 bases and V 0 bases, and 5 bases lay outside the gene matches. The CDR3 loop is CAISESLAGASSYEQYF. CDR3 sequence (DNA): TGTGCCATCAGTGAGTCCCTAGCGGGAGCATCCTCCTACGAGCAGTACTTC.

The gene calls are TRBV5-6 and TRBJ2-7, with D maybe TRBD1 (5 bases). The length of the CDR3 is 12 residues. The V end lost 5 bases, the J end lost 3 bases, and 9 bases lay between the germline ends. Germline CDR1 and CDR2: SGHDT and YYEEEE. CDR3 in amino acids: CASRYDSYEQYF. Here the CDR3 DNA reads TGTGCCAGCAGGTATGACAGCTACGAGCAGTACTTC.

The CDR3: CASSPRGAGGNTGELFF. CDR3 bases: TGTGCCAGTAGTCCGCGAGGCGCGGGAGGGAACACCGGGGAGCTGTTTTTT. The chain joins TRBV19 to TRBJ2-2; TRBD2 matches 8 bases. The CDR3 contains 17 residues. After removal of 5 bases from V and 1 base from J, the junction contained 9 bases not matched to a gene. Germline V gives CDR1 LNHDA, CDR2 SQIVND (reference sequence).

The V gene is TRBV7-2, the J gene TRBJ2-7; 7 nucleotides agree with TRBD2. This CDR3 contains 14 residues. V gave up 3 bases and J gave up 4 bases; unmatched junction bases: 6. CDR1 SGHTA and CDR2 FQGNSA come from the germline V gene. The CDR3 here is CASSLGGGPYEQYF. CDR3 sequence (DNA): TGTGCCAGCAGCTTGGGGGGAGGGCCATACGAGCAGTACTTC.

DNA of the CDR3: TGTGCCAGCAGCTCGACAGGGAGCAATCAGCCCCAGCATTTT. Protein product: CASSSTGSNQPQHF. This chain connects TRBV7-9 to TRBJ1-5, with 7 nucleotides matching TRBD1. Germline V gene lookup returns CDR1 SEHNR and CDR2 FQNEAQ (reference sequence). V was clipped by 4 bases and J by 1 base; unmatched bases: 1. The CDR3 runs to 14 residues.

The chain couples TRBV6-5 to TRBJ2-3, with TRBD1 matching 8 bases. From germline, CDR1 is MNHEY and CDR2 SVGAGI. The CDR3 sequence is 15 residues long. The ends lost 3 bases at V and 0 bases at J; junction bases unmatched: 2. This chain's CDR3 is CASSYTGGSTDTQYF. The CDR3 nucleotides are TGTGCCAGCAGTTATACAGGGGGAAGCACAGATACGCAGTATTTT.

CDR3 nucleotide sequence: TGTGCCAGCAGCGTTCAGCGGGAGGTAATCGGGGAGCTGTTTTTT. Translating it yields CASSVQREVIGELFF. The gene calls are TRBV9 and TRBJ2-2; TRBD2 matches 9 bases. J lost 7 bases, V lost 2 bases, and 6 bases had no gene match. The CDR3 runs 15 residues. Germline CDR1 and CDR2: SGDLS and YYNGEE.

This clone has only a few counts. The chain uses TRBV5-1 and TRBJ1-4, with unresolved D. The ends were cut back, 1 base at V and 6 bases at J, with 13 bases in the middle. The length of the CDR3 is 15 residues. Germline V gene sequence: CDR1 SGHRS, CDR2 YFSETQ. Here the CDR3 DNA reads TGCGCCAGCAGCTTGTTACTTAGCAGCGATGAAAAACTGTTTTTT. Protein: CASSLLLSSDEKLFF.

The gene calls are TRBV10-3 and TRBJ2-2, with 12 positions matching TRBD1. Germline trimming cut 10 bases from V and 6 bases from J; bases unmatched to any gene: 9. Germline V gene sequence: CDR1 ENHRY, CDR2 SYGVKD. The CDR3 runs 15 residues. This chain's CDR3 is CATWLGQGAAGELFF. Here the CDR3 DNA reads TGTGCCACTTGGCTGGGACAGGGGGCGGCCGGGGAGCTGTTTTTT.

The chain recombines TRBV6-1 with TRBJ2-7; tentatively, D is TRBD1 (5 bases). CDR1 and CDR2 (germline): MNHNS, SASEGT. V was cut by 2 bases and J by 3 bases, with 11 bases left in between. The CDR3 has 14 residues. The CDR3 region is CASSEIQGYYEQYF. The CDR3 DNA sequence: TGTGCCAGCAGTGAAATCCAGGGATACTACGAGCAGTACTTC.

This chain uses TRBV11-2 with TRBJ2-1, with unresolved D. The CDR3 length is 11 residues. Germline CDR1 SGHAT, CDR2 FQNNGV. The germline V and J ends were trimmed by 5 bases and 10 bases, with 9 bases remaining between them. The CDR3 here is CASSPTREQFF. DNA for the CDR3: TGTGCCAGCAGCCCCACGAGGGAGCAGTTCTTC.

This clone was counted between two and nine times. The CDR3 region has the DNA TGTGCCAGTAGTATAGAGACAGGCCAAATGGGCACTGAAGCTTTCTTT. This translates into CASSIETGQMGTEAFF. The rearrangement joins TRBV19 to TRBJ1-1, with D possibly TRBD1 on 6 matching bases. V was cut by 0 bases and J by 4 bases, with 15 bases left in between. There are 16 residues in the CDR3. In germline, CDR1 is LNHDA, CDR2 SQIVND (reference sequence).

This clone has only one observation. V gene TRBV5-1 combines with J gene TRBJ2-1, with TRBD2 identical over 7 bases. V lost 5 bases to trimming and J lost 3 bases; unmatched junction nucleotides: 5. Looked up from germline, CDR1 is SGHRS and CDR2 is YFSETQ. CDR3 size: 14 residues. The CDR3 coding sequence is TGCGCCAGCAGTACCGGGACTAACTACAATGAGCAGTTCTTC. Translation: CASSTGTNYNEQFF. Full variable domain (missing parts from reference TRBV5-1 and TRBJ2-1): KAGVTQTPRYLIKTRGQQVTLSCSPISGHRSVSWYQQTPGQGLQFLFEYFSETQRNKGNFPGRFSGRQFSNSRSEMNVSTLELGDSALYLCASSTGTNYNEQFFGPGTRLTVL.

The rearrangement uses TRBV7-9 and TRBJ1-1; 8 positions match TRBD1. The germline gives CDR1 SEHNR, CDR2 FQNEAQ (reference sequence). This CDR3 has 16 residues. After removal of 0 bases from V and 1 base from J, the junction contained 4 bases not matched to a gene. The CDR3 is CASSLAWDRTNTEAFF. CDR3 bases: TGTGCCAGCAGCTTAGCTTGGGACAGGACGAACACTGAAGCTTTCTTT.

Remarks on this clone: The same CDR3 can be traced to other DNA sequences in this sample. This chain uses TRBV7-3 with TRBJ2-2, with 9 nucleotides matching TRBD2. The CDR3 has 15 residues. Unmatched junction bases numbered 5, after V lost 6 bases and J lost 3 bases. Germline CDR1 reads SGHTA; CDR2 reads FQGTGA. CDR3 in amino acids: CASSRAGGDTGELFF. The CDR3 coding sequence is TGTGCCAGCAGTCGGGCGGGAGGGGACACCGGGGAGCTGTTTTTT.

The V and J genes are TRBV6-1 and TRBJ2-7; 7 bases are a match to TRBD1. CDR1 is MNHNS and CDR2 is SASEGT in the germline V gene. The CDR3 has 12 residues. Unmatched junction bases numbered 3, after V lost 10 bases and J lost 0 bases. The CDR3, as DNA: TGTGCCACCGGGGACAGCTCCTACGAGCAGTACTTC. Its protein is CATGDSSYEQYF.

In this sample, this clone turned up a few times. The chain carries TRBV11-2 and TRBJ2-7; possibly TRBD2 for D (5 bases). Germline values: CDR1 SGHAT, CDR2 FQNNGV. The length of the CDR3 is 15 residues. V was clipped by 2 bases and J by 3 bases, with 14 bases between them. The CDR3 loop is CASSLYRGSDYEQYF. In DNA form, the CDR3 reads TGTGCCAGCAGCTTATATCGGGGTTCTGACTACGAGCAGTACTTC.